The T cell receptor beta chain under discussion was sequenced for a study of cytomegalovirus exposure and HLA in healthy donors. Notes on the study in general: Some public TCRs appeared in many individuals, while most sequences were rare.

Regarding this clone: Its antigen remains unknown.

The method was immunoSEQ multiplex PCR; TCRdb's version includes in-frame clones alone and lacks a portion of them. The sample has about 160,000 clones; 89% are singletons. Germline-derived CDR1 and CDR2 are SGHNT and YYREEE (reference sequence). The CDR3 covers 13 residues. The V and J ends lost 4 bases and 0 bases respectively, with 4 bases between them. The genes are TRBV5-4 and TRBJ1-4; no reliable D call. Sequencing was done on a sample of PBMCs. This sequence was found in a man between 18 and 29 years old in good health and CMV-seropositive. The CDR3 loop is CASSTATNEKLFF. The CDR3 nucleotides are TGTGCCAGCAGCACGGCAACTAATGAAAAACTGTTTTTT.